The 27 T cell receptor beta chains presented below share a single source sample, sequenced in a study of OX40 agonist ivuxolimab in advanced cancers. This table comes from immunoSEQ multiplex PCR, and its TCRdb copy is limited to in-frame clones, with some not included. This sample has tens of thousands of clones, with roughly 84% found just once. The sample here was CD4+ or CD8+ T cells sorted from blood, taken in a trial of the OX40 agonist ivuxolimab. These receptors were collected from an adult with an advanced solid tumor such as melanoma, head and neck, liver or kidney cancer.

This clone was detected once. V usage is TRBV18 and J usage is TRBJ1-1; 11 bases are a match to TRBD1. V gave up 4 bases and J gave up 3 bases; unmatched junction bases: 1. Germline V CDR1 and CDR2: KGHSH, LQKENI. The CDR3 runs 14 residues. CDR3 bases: TGTGCCAGCTCACGGACAGGGGGCTACACTGAAGCTTTCTTT. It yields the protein CASSRTGGYTEAFF.

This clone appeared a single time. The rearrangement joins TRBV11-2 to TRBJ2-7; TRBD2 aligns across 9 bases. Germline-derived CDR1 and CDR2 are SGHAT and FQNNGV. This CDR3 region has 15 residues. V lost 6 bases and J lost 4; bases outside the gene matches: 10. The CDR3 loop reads CASRWGTSNGYEQYF. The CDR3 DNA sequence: TGTGCCAGCAGGTGGGGGACTAGCAATGGGTACGAGCAGTACTTC.

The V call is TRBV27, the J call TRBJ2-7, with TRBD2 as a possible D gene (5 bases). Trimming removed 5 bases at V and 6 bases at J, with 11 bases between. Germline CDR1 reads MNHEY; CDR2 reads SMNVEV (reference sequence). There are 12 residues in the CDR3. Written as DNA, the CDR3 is TGTGCCAGCAGTCTCCCAGGAGGCGAGCAGTACTTC. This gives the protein CASSLPGGEQYF.

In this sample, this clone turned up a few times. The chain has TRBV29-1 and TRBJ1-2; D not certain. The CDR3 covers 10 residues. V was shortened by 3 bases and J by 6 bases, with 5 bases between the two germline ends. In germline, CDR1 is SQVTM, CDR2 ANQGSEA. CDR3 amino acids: CSVDGNGYTF. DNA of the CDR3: TGCAGCGTTGATGGGAATGGCTACACCTTC.

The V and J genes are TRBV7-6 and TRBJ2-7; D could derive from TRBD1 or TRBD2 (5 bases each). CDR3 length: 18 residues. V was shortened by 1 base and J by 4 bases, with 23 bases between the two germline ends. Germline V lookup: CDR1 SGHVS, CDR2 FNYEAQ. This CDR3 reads CASSLESVGAGQIYEQYF. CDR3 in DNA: TGTGCCAGCAGCTTAGAATCCGTCGGGGCAGGTCAAATTTACGAGCAGTACTTC.

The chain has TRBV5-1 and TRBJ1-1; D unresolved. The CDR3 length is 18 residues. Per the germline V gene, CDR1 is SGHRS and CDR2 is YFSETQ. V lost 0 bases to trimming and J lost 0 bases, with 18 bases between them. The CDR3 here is CASSLDSPRRRMNTEAFF. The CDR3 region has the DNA TGCGCCAGCAGCTTGGATAGCCCCCGAAGGAGAATGAACACTGAAGCTTTCTTT.

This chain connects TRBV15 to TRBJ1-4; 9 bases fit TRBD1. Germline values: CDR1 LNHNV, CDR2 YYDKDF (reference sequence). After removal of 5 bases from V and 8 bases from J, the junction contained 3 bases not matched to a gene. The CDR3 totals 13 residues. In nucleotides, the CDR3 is TGTGCCACCAGCCTAGACAGGGGGGAAAAACTGTTTTTT. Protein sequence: CATSLDRGEKLFF.

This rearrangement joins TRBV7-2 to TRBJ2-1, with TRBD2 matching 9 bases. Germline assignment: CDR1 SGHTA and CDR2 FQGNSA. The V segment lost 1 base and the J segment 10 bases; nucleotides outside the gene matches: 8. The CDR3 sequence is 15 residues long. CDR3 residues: CASSLVSSGVVEQFF. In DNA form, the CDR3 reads TGTGCCAGCAGCTTAGTATCTAGCGGGGTCGTCGAGCAGTTCTTC.

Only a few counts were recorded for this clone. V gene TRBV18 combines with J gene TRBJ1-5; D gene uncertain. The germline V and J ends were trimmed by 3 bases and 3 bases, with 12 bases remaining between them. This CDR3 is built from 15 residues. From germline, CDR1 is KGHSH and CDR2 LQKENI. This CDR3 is CASSPIGPPNQPQHF. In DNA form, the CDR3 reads TGTGCCAGCTCACCCATCGGCCCTCCCAATCAGCCCCAGCATTTT.

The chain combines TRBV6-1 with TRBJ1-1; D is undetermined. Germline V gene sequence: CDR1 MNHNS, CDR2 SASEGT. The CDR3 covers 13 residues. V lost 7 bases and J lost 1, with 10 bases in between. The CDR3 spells CASIWAANTEAFF. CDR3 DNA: TGTGCCAGCATATGGGCTGCGAACACTGAAGCTTTCTTT.

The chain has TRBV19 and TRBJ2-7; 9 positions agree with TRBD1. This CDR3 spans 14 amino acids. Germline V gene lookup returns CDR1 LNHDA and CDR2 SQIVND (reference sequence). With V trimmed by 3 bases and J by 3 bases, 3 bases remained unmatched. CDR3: CASSMGDRDYEQYF. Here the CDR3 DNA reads TGTGCCAGTAGTATGGGGGACAGGGACTACGAGCAGTACTTC.

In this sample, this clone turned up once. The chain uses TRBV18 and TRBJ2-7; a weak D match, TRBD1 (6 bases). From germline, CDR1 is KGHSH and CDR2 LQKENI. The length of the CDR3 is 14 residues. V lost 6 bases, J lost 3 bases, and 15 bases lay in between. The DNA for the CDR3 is TGTGCCAGCTCCCTACGAAGGACAGACTACGAGCAGTACTTC. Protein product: CASSLRRTDYEQYF.

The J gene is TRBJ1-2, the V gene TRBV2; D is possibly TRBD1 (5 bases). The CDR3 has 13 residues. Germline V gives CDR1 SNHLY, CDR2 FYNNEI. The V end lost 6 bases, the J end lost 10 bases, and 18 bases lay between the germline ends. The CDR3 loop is CASSLGGEEPYTF. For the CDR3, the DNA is TGTGCCAGCAGCCTCGGAGGGGAAGAGCCCTACACCTTC.

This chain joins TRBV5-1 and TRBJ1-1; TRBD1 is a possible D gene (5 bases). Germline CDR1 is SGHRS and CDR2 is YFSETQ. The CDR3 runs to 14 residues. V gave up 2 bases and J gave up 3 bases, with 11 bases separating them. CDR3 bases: TGCGCCAGCAGCTTTACAGGTGCGGACACTGAAGCTTTCTTT. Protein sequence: CASSFTGADTEAFF.

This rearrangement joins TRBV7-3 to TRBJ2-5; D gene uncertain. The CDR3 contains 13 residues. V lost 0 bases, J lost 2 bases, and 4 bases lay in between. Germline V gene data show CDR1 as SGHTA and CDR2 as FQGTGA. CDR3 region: CASSLTQQETQYF. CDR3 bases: TGTGCCAGCAGCTTAACGCAACAAGAGACCCAGTACTTC.

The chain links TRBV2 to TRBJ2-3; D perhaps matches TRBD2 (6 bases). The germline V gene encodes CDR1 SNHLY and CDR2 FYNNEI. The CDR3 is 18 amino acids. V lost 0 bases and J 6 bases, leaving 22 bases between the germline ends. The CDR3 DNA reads TGTGCCAGCAGTGAAGCGATTTTAGGAGGGGACCATTCTGATACGCAGTATTTT. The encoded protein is CASSEAILGGDHSDTQYF.

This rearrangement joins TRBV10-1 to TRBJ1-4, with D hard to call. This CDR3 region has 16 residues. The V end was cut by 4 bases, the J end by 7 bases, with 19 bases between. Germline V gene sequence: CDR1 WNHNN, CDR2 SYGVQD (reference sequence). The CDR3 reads CASSGVRAGGREKLFF. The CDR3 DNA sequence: TGCGCCAGCAGTGGAGTCCGAGCAGGTGGACGTGAAAAACTGTTTTTT.

CDR3 sequence reads: CASARLLGETQYF. The CDR3 DNA is TGCGCCAGCGCCAGACTCCTAGGAGAGACCCAGTACTTC. The chain links TRBV4-1 to TRBJ2-5; no clear D. Germline V gene lookup returns CDR1 MGHRA and CDR2 YSYEKL. The CDR3 covers 13 residues. The germline V and J ends were trimmed by 8 bases and 4 bases, with 14 bases remaining between them.

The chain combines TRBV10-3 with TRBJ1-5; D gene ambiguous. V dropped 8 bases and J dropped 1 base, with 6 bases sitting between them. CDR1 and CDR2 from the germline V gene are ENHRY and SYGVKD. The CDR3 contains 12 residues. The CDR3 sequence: CAIGPSNQPQHF. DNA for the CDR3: TGTGCCATCGGGCCGAGCAATCAGCCCCAGCATTTT.

In DNA, the CDR3 is TGTGCCAGCAGCTCCGGGTTAAAAGAGACCCAGTACTTC. Translated, it gives CASSSGLKETQYF. This sequence joins TRBV5-6 and TRBJ2-5; D not resolved. Looked up from germline, CDR1 is SGHDT and CDR2 is YYEEEE. This CDR3 contains 13 residues. Trimming shortened V by 3 bases and J by 3 bases, and 9 bases separated the two germline ends.

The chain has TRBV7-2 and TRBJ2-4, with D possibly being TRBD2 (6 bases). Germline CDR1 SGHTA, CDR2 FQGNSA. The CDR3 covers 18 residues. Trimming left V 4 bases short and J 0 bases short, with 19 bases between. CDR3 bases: TGTGCCAGCAGCTCAGCGGGCAGACTACTTCTAGCCAAAAACATTCAGTACTTC. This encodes CASSSAGRLLLAKNIQYF. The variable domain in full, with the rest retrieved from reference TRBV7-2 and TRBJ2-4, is GAGVSQSPSNKVTEKGKDVELRCDPISGHTALYWYRQSLGQGLEFLIYFQGNSAPDKSGLPSDRFSAERTGGSVSTLTIQRTQQEDSAVYLCASSSAGRLLLAKNIQYFGAGTRLSVL.

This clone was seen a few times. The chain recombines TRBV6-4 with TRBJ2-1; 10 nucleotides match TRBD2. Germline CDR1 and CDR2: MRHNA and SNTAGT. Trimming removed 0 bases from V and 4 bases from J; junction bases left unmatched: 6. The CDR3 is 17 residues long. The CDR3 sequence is CASSDSETSGRYNEQFF. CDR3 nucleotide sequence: TGTGCCAGCAGTGACTCTGAGACTAGCGGGCGGTACAATGAGCAGTTCTTC.

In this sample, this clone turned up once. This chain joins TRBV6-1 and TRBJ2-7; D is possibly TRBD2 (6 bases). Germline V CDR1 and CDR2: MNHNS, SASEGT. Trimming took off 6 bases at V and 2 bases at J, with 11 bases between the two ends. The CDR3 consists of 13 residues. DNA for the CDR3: TGTGCCAGCAGAAGGGACTTGGCCTACGAGCAGTACTTC. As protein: CASRRDLAYEQYF.

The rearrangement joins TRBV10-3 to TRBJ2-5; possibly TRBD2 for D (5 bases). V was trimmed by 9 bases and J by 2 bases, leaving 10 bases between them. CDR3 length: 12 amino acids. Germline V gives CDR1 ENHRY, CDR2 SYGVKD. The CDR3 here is CAIAEAQETQYF. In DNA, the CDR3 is TGTGCCATTGCGGAGGCTCAAGAGACCCAGTACTTC.

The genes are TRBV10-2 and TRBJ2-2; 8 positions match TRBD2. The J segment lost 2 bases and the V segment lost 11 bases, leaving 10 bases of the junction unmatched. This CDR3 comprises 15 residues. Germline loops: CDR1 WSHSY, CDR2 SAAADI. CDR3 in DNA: TGCGCCCTATCTCGGGAGGGGACTAACACCGGGGAGCTGTTTTTT. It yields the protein CALSREGTNTGELFF.

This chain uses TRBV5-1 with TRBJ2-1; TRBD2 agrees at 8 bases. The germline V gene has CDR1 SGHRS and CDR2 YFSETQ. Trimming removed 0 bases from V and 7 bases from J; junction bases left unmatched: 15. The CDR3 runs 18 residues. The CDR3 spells CASSLAGVSGRAENEQFF. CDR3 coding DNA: TGCGCCAGCAGCTTGGCCGGCGTTTCCGGGAGGGCGGAAAATGAGCAGTTCTTC.

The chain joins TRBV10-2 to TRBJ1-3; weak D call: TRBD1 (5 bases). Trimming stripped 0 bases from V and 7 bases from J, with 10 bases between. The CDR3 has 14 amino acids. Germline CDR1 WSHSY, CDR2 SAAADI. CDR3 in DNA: TGCGCCAGCAGTGAGTCGGGGCGGAGGAACACCATATATTTT. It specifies CASSESGRRNTIYF.